This is a list of T cell receptor beta chains from one sample in a study of blood T cell repertoires in COVID-19. The method was immunoSEQ multiplex PCR; TCRdb's version includes in-frame clones alone and lacks a portion of them. The table records 150,000 or so clones, around nine tenths of them present only once. Sequencing input: peripheral blood. These receptors were obtained from a man aged 50 to 59 with acute or convalescent COVID-19. CDR3s include the opening cysteine and the closing phenylalanine or tryptophan. The order of the fields is J gene, clone size, V gene, D gene, CDR3 protein, CDR3 DNA. D genes are given only for firm matches. For some rows the clone size is stated as once, few or many, or as a class when expanded; others skip it.

TRBJ1-6,-,TRBV10-3,-,CAISESEGAGRPPLHF,TGTGCCATCAGTGAGTCGGAAGGGGCAGGAAGGCCACCCCTCCACTTT
TRBJ1-2,-,TRBV11-2,-,CASSLGAIAGYTF,TGTGCCAGCAGCTTAGGGGCGATCGCTGGCTACACCTTC
TRBJ2-5,-,TRBV11-3,TRBD2,CASSRGDSGGEGETQYF,TGTGCCAGCAGCCGCGGGGATAGCGGGGGGGAGGGAGAGACCCAGTACTTC
TRBJ1-3,-,TRBV5-6,-,CASSLGPGNTIYF,TGTGCCAGCAGCTTGGGGCCTGGAAACACCATATATTTT
TRBJ1-5,-,TRBV28,TRBD1,CASKGANSNQPQHF,TGTGCCAGCAAGGGGGCTAATAGCAATCAGCCCCAGCATTTT
TRBJ1-2,-,TRBV9,-,CASSVYNYGYTF,TGTGCCAGCAGCGTCTATAACTATGGCTACACCTTC
TRBJ2-5,-,TRBV12-5,TRBD2,CASGPGLAGAKRGETQYF,TGTGCTAGTGGTCCGGGACTAGCGGGGGCCAAAAGGGGGGAGACCCAGTACTTC
TRBJ2-1,-,TRBV7-7,-,CASSLDSLYNEQFF,TGTGCTAGCAGCTTAGACAGTTTATACAATGAGCAGTTCTTC
TRBJ2-3,-,TRBV7-8,TRBD2,CASSPPRLAGGVTQYF,TGTGCCAGCAGCCCACCCCGACTAGCGGGAGGGGTTACGCAGTATTTT
TRBJ1-4,-,TRBV3-1/TRBV3-2,-,CASSQEGGSNEKLFF,TGTGCCAGCAGCCAAGAAGGGGGATCTAATGAAAAACTGTTTTTT
TRBJ1-5,few,TRBV27,-,CASSLFGGRVSNQPQHF,TGTGCCAGCAGTTTGTTCGGTGGCAGGGTGTCGAATCAGCCCCAGCATTTT
TRBJ1-5,-,TRBV21-1,-,CASSKDLRTGAPRTDSNQPQHF,TGTGCCAGCAGCAAAGATCTACGGACAGGGGCCCCACGTACGGATAGCAATCAGCCCCAGCATTTT
TRBJ2-7,-,TRBV4-1,TRBD1,CASSPGQGVYEQYF,TGCGCCAGCAGCCCCGGACAGGGGGTCTACGAGCAGTACTTC
TRBJ2-5,-,TRBV9,-,CASSMQGQVQETQYF,TGTGCCAGCAGCATGCAGGGCCAGGTGCAAGAGACCCAGTACTTC
TRBJ1-6,-,TRBV19,TRBD1,CASRKDRGNSPLHF,TGTGCCAGTAGGAAGGACAGGGGGAATTCACCCCTCCACTTT
TRBJ1-2,-,TRBV7-9,TRBD1,CASSQRTGGDGYTF,TGTGCCAGCAGCCAAAGGACAGGGGGCGATGGCTACACCTTC
TRBJ2-3,-,TRBV7-9,TRBD2,CASSLGRGWGGTDTQYF,TGTGCCAGCAGCTTGGGGAGGGGTTGGGGAGGCACAGATACGCAGTATTTT
TRBJ1-2,-,TRBV19,TRBD1,CASSISTGNYGYTF,TGTGCCAGTAGTATTTCGACAGGGAACTATGGCTACACCTTC
TRBJ2-1,-,TRBV29-1,TRBD2,CSVAAGVSYNEQFF,TGCAGCGTTGCGGCGGGGGTCTCCTACAATGAGCAGTTCTTC
TRBJ2-7,-,TRBV10-2,-,CASSAWQATGEQYF,TGCGCCAGCAGTGCTTGGCAGGCTACTGGCGAGCAGTACTTC
TRBJ2-7,-,TRBV7-9,-,CASSFQGSGYEQYF,TGTGCCAGCAGCTTTCAGGGGAGCGGCTACGAGCAGTACTTC
TRBJ2-2,-,TRBV7-3,TRBD2,CASSLRAGLANGGELFF,TGTGCCAGCAGCCTTAGGGCGGGACTAGCGAATGGAGGGGAGCTGTTTTTT
TRBJ2-3,-,TRBV19,-,CASSMRVSPTFPSTDTQYF,TGTGCCAGTAGTATGAGAGTCTCGCCGACTTTCCCTAGCACAGATACGCAGTATTTT
TRBJ1-2,-,TRBV28,TRBD1,CASRGGDSPSGNYGYTF,TGTGCCAGCAGAGGAGGGGACAGTCCCTCGGGAAACTATGGCTACACCTTC
TRBJ1-4,-,TRBV19,-,CASSRRGEKLFF,TGTGCCAGTAGTCGGAGGGGTGAAAAACTGTTTTTT
TRBJ2-3,-,TRBV18,-,CASSQQVGDTQYF,TGTGCCAGCTCACAACAGGTTGGGGATACGCAGTATTTT
TRBJ2-3,-,TRBV30,TRBD2,CAWSVGLAGSTDTQYF,TGTGCCTGGAGTGTAGGGCTAGCGGGGAGCACAGATACGCAGTATTTT
TRBJ2-2,-,TRBV7-3,TRBD1,CASSFQGAMSGELFF,TGTGCCAGCAGCTTTCAGGGGGCGATGAGCGGGGAGCTGTTTTTT
TRBJ2-7,-,TRBV10-3,-,CAISLGAGEQYF,TGTGCCATCTCCTTGGGAGCCGGCGAGCAGTACTTC
TRBJ2-5,-,TRBV12-3/TRBV12-4,-,CASSSPYRVANF,TGTGCCAGCAGTTCCCCCTACAGGGTCGCGAACTTC
TRBJ1-2,once,TRBV7-9,TRBD1,CASSLSRGWDRDAYYGYTF,TGTGCCAGCAGCCTTAGTAGAGGCTGGGACAGGGATGCCTACTATGGCTACACCTTC
TRBJ2-1,once,TRBV19,TRBD2,CASSIRGGAYNEQFF,TGTGCCAGTAGTATCCGCGGGGGGGCGTACAATGAGCAGTTCTTC
TRBJ2-7,-,TRBV6-5,-,CASSYSPSPGHEQYF,TGTGCCAGCAGTTACTCTCCCAGTCCAGGGCACGAGCAGTACTTC
TRBJ2-2,-,TRBV7-6,-,CASSLNPTGTGELFF,TGTGCCAGCAGCTTAAACCCTACGGGTACCGGGGAGCTGTTTTTT
TRBJ2-3,-,TRBV7-3,TRBD2,CASSLSTSSNTDTQYF,TGTGCCAGCAGCTTATCGACTAGCTCCAACACAGATACGCAGTATTTT
TRBJ2-2,once,TRBV4-1,-,CASSQDFGAMRVGAGELFF,TGCGCCAGCAGCCAAGATTTCGGAGCGATGAGGGTCGGCGCCGGGGAGCTGTTTTTT
TRBJ2-3,-,TRBV18,-,CASSPPSRDTQYF,TGTGCCAGCTCACCTCCTAGCAGGGATACGCAGTATTTT
TRBJ2-1,-,TRBV7-3,TRBD2,CASSFGLAVYNEQFF,TGTGCCAGCAGCTTCGGACTAGCGGTTTACAATGAGCAGTTCTTC
TRBJ2-3,-,TRBV27,-,CASSFSRNTDTQYF,TGTGCCAGCAGTTTTTCCAGAAACACAGATACGCAGTATTTT
TRBJ2-5,-,TRBV19,TRBD2,CASTGGREETQYF,TGTGCCAGTACCGGAGGGAGGGAAGAGACCCAGTACTTC
TRBJ1-1,-,TRBV5-5,-,CASSLARTEQNTEAFF,TGTGCCAGCAGCTTGGCCAGGACAGAACAGAACACTGAAGCTTTCTTT
TRBJ1-1,-,TRBV19,TRBD1,CASSLSGGTEAFF,TGTGCCAGTTCCCTATCAGGGGGCACTGAAGCTTTCTTT
TRBJ2-5,-,TRBV10-3,TRBD2,CAISGPGRETQYF,TGTGCCATCAGTGGTCCCGGGAGGGAGACCCAGTACTTC
TRBJ2-2,-,TRBV5-8,-,CASSLHTSNTGELFF,TGTGCCAGCAGCTTACACACCTCGAACACCGGGGAGCTGTTTTTT
TRBJ2-3,-,TRBV7-9,-,CASSLVADTQYF,TGTGCCAGCAGCTTAGTCGCAGATACGCAGTATTTT
TRBJ1-3,-,TRBV7-2,TRBD1,CASSPRQGPGNTIYF,TGTGCCAGCAGCCCCAGACAGGGGCCAGGAAACACCATATATTTT
TRBJ1-5,-,TRBV6-1,TRBD1,CASSAGTGASFSNQPQHF,TGTGCCAGCAGTGCGGGGACAGGGGCCTCCTTTAGCAATCAGCCCCAGCATTTT